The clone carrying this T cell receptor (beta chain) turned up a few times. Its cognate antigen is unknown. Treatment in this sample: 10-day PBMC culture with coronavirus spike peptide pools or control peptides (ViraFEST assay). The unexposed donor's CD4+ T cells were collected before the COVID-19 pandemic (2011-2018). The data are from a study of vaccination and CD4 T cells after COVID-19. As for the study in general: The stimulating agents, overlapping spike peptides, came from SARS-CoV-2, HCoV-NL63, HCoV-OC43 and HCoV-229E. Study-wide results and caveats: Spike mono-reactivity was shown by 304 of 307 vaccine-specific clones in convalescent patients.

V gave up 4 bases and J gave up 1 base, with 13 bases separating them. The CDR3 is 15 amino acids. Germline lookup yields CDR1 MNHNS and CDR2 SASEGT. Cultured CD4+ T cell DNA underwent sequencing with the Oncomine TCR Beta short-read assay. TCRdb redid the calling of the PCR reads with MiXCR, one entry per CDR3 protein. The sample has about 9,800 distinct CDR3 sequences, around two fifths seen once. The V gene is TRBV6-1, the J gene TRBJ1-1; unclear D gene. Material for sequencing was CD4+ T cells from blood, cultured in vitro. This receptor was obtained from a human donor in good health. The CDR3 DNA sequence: TGTGCCAGCAGTGTTTGGAACGGAGGGAACACTGAAGCTTTCTTT. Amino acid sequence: CASSVWNGGNTEAFF.